The present T cell receptor (beta chain) was sequenced within a study of radiotherapy plus CTLA-4 blockade in lung cancer. Sequencing was performed with immunoSEQ multiplex PCR; in TCRdb, only in-frame clones are kept and a portion is missing. The sample holds roughly 42,000 clones; more than 60% are singletons and the top ten take 15% to 20%. The CDR3 covers 13 residues. The V gene's germline CDR1 is SEHNR and CDR2 FQNEAQ (reference sequence). Trimming pared 3 bases from V and 5 bases from J, leaving 10 bases between. Material: peripheral blood, obtained from a patient treated with radiotherapy plus ipilimumab. The rearrangement links TRBV7-9 to TRBJ1-1; D perhaps matches TRBD1 (5 bases). The sequence derives from a human donor with non-small cell lung cancer who had a partial response to radiotherapy plus ipilimumab. The CDR3 sequence is CASSFVQGTEAFF. The CDR3 DNA reads TGTGCCAGCAGCTTCGTGCAGGGAACTGAAGCTTTCTTT.